The rows below give T cell receptor beta chains drawn from one sample of a study of cytomegalovirus exposure and HLA in healthy donors. Data came from immunoSEQ multiplex PCR; TCRdb stores just in-frame clones and leaves some out. The sample lists about 100,000 clones, approximately 77% occurring once. The sample consisted of PBMCs. These receptors were collected from a male donor in good health and CMV-seropositive. Both conserved end residues are part of each CDR3. A D gene is named only where the DNA matches it firmly. Clone size appears in some rows only: once, few, many, or a class for an expanded clone.

D | size | J | length | V | DNA | CDR3
. | . | TRBJ2-7 | 13 | TRBV29-1 | TGCAGCGTTGGGGGGCAGAGCTCCTACGAGCAGTACTTC | CSVGGQSSYEQYF
. | . | TRBJ1-5 | 15 | TRBV15 | TGTGCCACCAGCAGAGGAAGGGGAGCGGGTCAGCCCCAGCATTTT | CATSRGRGAGQPQHF
. | . | TRBJ2-5 | 13 | TRBV10-3 | TGTGCCACCGCGGGACGTACGAAAGAGACCCAGTACTTC | CATAGRTKETQYF
TRBD1 | . | TRBJ2-7 | 16 | TRBV5-6 | TGTGCCAGCAGCTTGGGTCCCGGGACAGGGAGGAGCGAGCAGTACTTC | CASSLGPGTGRSEQYF
TRBD1 | . | TRBJ2-7 | 17 | TRBV7-2 | TGTGCCAGCAGCTTAGCCCCGACAGGGTGGGAAATCTACGAGCAGTACTTC | CASSLAPTGWEIYEQYF
. | few | TRBJ1-5 | 14 | TRBV4-3 | TGCGCCAGCAGCCAAAGCCCGGACTCTCTGCCCCAGCATTTT | CASSQSPDSLPQHF
. | . | TRBJ1-1 | 15 | TRBV11-3 | TGTGCCAGCAGCTTAGATCCGACAGCCTCCACTGAAGCTTTCTTT | CASSLDPTASTEAFF
TRBD2 | . | TRBJ2-2 | 15 | TRBV6-1 | TGTGCCTCACCGAAGGGAGGGGCGAACACCGGGGAGCTGTTTTTT | CASPKGGANTGELFF
. | . | TRBJ1-2 | 13 | TRBV5-6 | TGTGCCAGCAGCTTGTTTGCAGGCTATGGCTACACCTTC | CASSLFAGYGYTF
. | . | TRBJ2-3 | 14 | TRBV4-3 | TGCGCCAGCAGCCAAGTTCAGGGAATCGATACGCAGTATTTT | CASSQVQGIDTQYF
TRBD2 | . | TRBJ2-1 | 14 | TRBV5-8 | TGTGCCAGCAGCGCTGGGACTAGCTGGAGTGAGCAGTTCTTC | CASSAGTSWSEQFF
TRBD1 | once | TRBJ2-7 | 14 | TRBV7-2 | TGTGCCAGCAGCTCCGGGACAGGGATCTACGAGCAGTACTTC | CASSSGTGIYEQYF
TRBD2 | . | TRBJ2-5 | 15 | TRBV30 | TGTGCCTGGAGGGAGACTAGCAGCCCACAAGAGACCCAGTACTTC | CAWRETSSPQETQYF
. | . | TRBJ1-2 | 16 | TRBV7-8 | TGTGCCAGCAGCTTGGGGCACAGATTTTCTAACTATGGCTACACCTTC | CASSLGHRFSNYGYTF
TRBD1 | . | TRBJ2-1 | 14 | TRBV18 | TGTGCCAGCTCACCATCCTCAGGGGGACGGGAGCAGTTCTTC | CASSPSSGGREQFF
TRBD1 | . | TRBJ2-5 | 14 | TRBV18 | TGTGCCAGCTCACCACTTACAGGGGAAGAGACCCAGTACTTC | CASSPLTGEETQYF
. | . | TRBJ2-7 | 17 | TRBV27 | TGTGCCAGCAGTCCCACCCTCCGAGCAGGGAGGCCCTACGAGCAGTACTTC | CASSPTLRAGRPYEQYF
. | . | TRBJ1-3 | 16 | TRBV19 | TGTGCCAGTAGTATCCCCGGACTGAGCTCTGGAAACACCATATATTTT | CASSIPGLSSGNTIYF
TRBD1 | . | TRBJ2-7 | 14 | TRBV7-9 | TGTGCCAGCAGCTCCCTGGACAGGAGCTACGAGCAGTACTTC | CASSSLDRSYEQYF
TRBD2 | . | TRBJ2-3 | 14 | TRBV5-1 | TGCGCCAGCAGCTCGAGCGGGGGGTCAGATACGCAGTATTTT | CASSSSGGSDTQYF
TRBD2 | . | TRBJ2-1 | 16 | TRBV4-1 | TGCGCCAGCAGCCCTAGACTAGCGGGGGGCATGGATGAGCAGTTCTTC | CASSPRLAGGMDEQFF
. | . | TRBJ1-5 | 15 | TRBV9 | TGTGCCAGCAGCGCTGACACCTGGGGCAATCAGCCCCAGCATTTT | CASSADTWGNQPQHF